A single sample gave rise to the 22 T cell receptor beta chains below, sequenced in a study of identifying expanded T cells in peripheral blood. Here immunoSEQ multiplex PCR was the method, and the copy in TCRdb shows in-frame clones only, minus some. The profile covers about 130,000 clones, with about 88% appearing a single time and around 8.4% taken by the ten largest. What was sequenced was blood. All receptors derive from a person between 18 and 69 years old in good health.

The chain carries TRBV18 and TRBJ2-1, with D perhaps matching TRBD2 (5 bases). CDR1 is KGHSH, CDR2 LQKENI, per germline. Deletions cut 2 bases from V and 5 bases from J, with 13 bases between. CDR3 length: 15 amino acids. CDR3 sequence reads: CASSPSSLSHNEQFF. The CDR3 nucleotides read TGTGCCAGCTCACCATCTAGCTTGTCCCACAATGAGCAGTTCTTC.

The chain links TRBV5-1 to TRBJ2-1, with TRBD2 matching over 15 bases. The germline CDR1 and CDR2 sequences are SGHRS and YFSETQ. V dropped 3 bases and J dropped 10; count of bases not matched to a gene: 8. This CDR3 region has 16 residues. The CDR3 region has the DNA TGCGCCAGCAGCTCCACCCCGGGACTAGCGGGAGGAGAGCAGTTCTTC. Protein: CASSSTPGLAGGEQFF. Full variable domain (missing parts from reference TRBV5-1 and TRBJ2-1): KAGVTQTPRYLIKTRGQQVTLSCSPISGHRSVSWYQQTPGQGLQFLFEYFSETQRNKGNFPGRFSGRQFSNSRSEMNVSTLELGDSALYLCASSSTPGLAGGEQFFGPGTRLTVL.

The chain carries TRBV28 and TRBJ1-2; 9 bases are shared with TRBD1. Germline CDR1 reads MDHEN; CDR2 reads SYDVKM. This CDR3 spans 15 amino acids. J lost 3 bases, V lost 6 bases, and 8 bases had no gene match. The CDR3 DNA follows: TGTGCCAGCAGATCCCAAACAGGGGGCGACTATGGCTACACCTTC. Translated, it gives CASRSQTGGDYGYTF.

V and J are TRBV6-1 and TRBJ2-7; D is undetermined. The CDR3 covers 14 residues. Trimming removed 5 bases at V and 0 bases at J, with 11 bases between. Germline V gene lookup returns CDR1 MNHNS and CDR2 SASEGT. CDR3 bases: TGTGCCAGCAGTTTCGGGCCCTCCTCCTACGAGCAGTACTTC. It translates to CASSFGPSSYEQYF.

The V and J genes are TRBV6-6 and TRBJ2-1; D is unclear. The germline V and J ends were trimmed by 6 bases and 8 bases, with 5 bases remaining between them. The CDR3 length is 10 residues. The germline V gene has CDR1 MNHNY and CDR2 SVGAGI (reference sequence). CDR3 coding DNA: TGTGCCAGCAGAGATTATGAGCAGTTCTTC. It is translated as CASRDYEQFF.

V gene TRBV7-2 combines with J gene TRBJ1-5; no clear D. The V end lost 3 bases, the J end lost 0 bases, and 9 bases lay between the germline ends. The CDR3 loop spans 15 amino acids. The germline gives CDR1 SGHTA, CDR2 FQGNSA. The CDR3 sequence: CASSFTPDSNQPQHF. The CDR3 nucleotides are TGTGCCAGCAGCTTCACCCCCGATAGCAATCAGCCCCAGCATTTT.

This clone was observed a single time. Relative to the germline gene, one junction end is altered; a read error may explain this. The chain recombines TRBV11-3 with TRBJ1-2, with no clear D. This CDR3 contains 13 residues. Germline V gene data show CDR1 as SGHNT and CDR2 as YENEEA. The CDR3 nucleotides are TGTGCCAGCAGCTTAGAGGAGACCGACTATTTACACTTC. This sequence encodes CASSLEETDYLHF.

J is TRBJ2-1 and V is TRBV14; 10 bases are a match to TRBD2. The CDR3 runs to 18 residues. Per germline, CDR1 SGHDN and CDR2 FVKESK. J lost 1 base, V lost 0 bases, and 6 bases had no gene match. The CDR3 reads CASSQDPASGSSYNEQFF. DNA for the CDR3: TGTGCCAGCAGCCAAGATCCGGCTAGCGGGAGTTCCTACAATGAGCAGTTCTTC.

The chain is built from TRBV14 and TRBJ2-7; 7 nucleotides agree with TRBD2. Germline V CDR1 and CDR2: SGHDN, FVKESK. The trim removed 2 bases at V and 6 bases at J, leaving 7 bases unmatched. CDR3 size: 14 residues. DNA for the CDR3: TGTGCCAGCAGCCAACTGGGGGAGGGAAGCGAGCAGTACTTC. Translation gives CASSQLGEGSEQYF.

The rearrangement links TRBV7-9 to TRBJ1-4; D is unclear. V gave up 4 bases and J gave up 5 bases, with 8 bases separating them. This CDR3 is built from 13 residues. From germline, CDR1 is SEHNR and CDR2 FQNEAQ (reference sequence). The CDR3: CASSSLLNEKLFF. The CDR3 nucleotides are TGTGCCAGCAGCTCGCTTTTGAATGAAAAACTGTTTTTT.

This clone was recorded only once. CDR3 in DNA: TGTGCCAGTCTCCGGGACACTTTCTCTGGAAACACCATATATTTT. The encoded protein is CASLRDTFSGNTIYF. J is TRBJ1-3 and V is TRBV2; D may be TRBD1 (6 bases). CDR3 length: 15 residues. The germline CDR1 and CDR2 sequences are SNHLY and FYNNEI. The V gene lost 9 bases and the J gene lost 0 bases, with 15 bases spanning the gap.

This clone was observed once. The V call is TRBV28, the J call TRBJ2-7, with 7 bases identical to TRBD1. Trimming took 7 bases from V and 3 from J; bases not matched to a gene: 6. CDR1 is MDHEN and CDR2 is SYDVKM in the germline V gene. This CDR3 has 13 residues. This CDR3 is CASTDRVIYEQYF. CDR3 sequence (DNA): TGTGCCAGCACCGACAGGGTCATCTACGAGCAGTACTTC.

This chain links TRBV7-6 with TRBJ2-6; D call uncertain. Germline-derived CDR1 and CDR2 are SGHVS and FNYEAQ. Between the trimmed V and J ends, which lost 3 bases and 2 bases, there was a span of 11 bases. This CDR3 contains 16 residues. The CDR3 DNA reads as TGTGCCAGCAGCTTTGACGATCTGGCTGGGGCCAACGTCCTGACTTTC. Amino acid sequence: CASSFDDLAGANVLTF.

The count of this clone is one. The chain combines TRBV5-1 with TRBJ2-1; D unresolved. Germline CDR1 is SGHRS and CDR2 is YFSETQ. The CDR3 is 11 residues long. Trimming removed 7 bases at V and 5 bases at J, with 7 bases between. The CDR3 region has the DNA TGCGCCAGCGCGGATAACAATGAGCAGTTCTTC. Amino acid sequence: CASADNNEQFF. Full variable domain (rest looked up from reference TRBV5-1 and TRBJ2-1): KAGVTQTPRYLIKTRGQQVTLSCSPISGHRSVSWYQQTPGQGLQFLFEYFSETQRNKGNFPGRFSGRQFSNSRSEMNVSTLELGDSALYLCASADNNEQFFGPGTRLTVL.

The chain recombines TRBV9 with TRBJ2-5; D tentatively fits TRBD1 or TRBD2 (6 bases each). CDR3 length: 16 residues. Looked up from germline, CDR1 is SGDLS and CDR2 is YYNGEE. V gave up 0 bases and J gave up 5 bases, with 17 bases separating them. The CDR3 loop is CASSVGTGAHGETQYF. In DNA form, the CDR3 reads TGTGCCAGCAGCGTAGGAACGGGGGCGCACGGGGAGACCCAGTACTTC.

This rearrangement joins TRBV7-9 to TRBJ2-1, with unresolved D. CDR1 is SEHNR, CDR2 FQNEAQ, per germline (reference sequence). The CDR3 has 14 amino acids. Trimming cost V 1 base and J 6 bases, with 10 bases left between them. As DNA, the CDR3 is TGTGCCAGCAGCTTAGATGGTTTGGGCAATGAGCAGTTCTTC. Translation gives CASSLDGLGNEQFF.

The chain is built from TRBV7-5 and TRBJ2-5. TRBV7-5 is listed as a pseudogene. The CDR3 loop spans 13 amino acids. In DNA form, the CDR3 reads TGTGCCAGAAGCTTAGCACCCCTCGAGACCCAGTACTTC. Translated, it gives CARSLAPLETQYF.

The chain is built from TRBV6-5 and TRBJ2-1; the match to TRBD2 covers 13 bases. J lost 7 bases, V lost 6 bases, and 6 bases had no gene match. Germline-derived CDR1 and CDR2 are MNHEY and SVGAGI. The CDR3 has 15 amino acids. CDR3 coding DNA: TGTGCCAGCAGCCGCGGGACTAGCGGGACGAATGAGCAGTTCTTC. Its protein product is CASSRGTSGTNEQFF.

CDR3 sequence (DNA): TGTGCCAGCAGCTCCCTAGCGGGACCTGATACGCAGTATTTT. It codes for CASSSLAGPDTQYF. This chain joins TRBV7-3 and TRBJ2-3; 9 nucleotides align to TRBD2. This CDR3 comprises 14 residues. V was pared by 4 bases and J by 6 bases, with 5 bases of the junction left unmatched. From germline, CDR1 is SGHTA and CDR2 FQGTGA.

This chain links TRBV5-1 with TRBJ2-3, with TRBD2 as a possible D gene (5 bases). The CDR3 runs 16 residues. Germline V gene data show CDR1 as SGHRS and CDR2 as YFSETQ. Deletions cut 0 bases from V and 6 bases from J, with 17 bases between. CDR3 protein: CASSLATGGSFDTQYF. The CDR3 bases are TGCGCCAGCAGCTTGGCCACCGGAGGCAGTTTTGATACGCAGTATTTT.

The V call is TRBV27, the J call TRBJ2-5; the D gene is possibly TRBD2 (7 bases). The CDR3 loop spans 13 amino acids. Trimming left V 4 bases short and J 4 bases short, with 10 bases between. In germline, CDR1 is MNHEY, CDR2 SMNVEV (reference sequence). Here the CDR3 DNA reads TGTGCCAGCAGTTCGAGGGGGGGAGAGACCCAGTACTTC. Translating it yields CASSSRGGETQYF.

V gene TRBV2 combines with J gene TRBJ2-1; a possible D gene is TRBD2 (5 bases). The germline V gene encodes CDR1 SNHLY and CDR2 FYNNEI. Trimming left V 5 bases short and J 0 bases short, with 8 bases between. The CDR3 is 14 residues long. For the CDR3, the DNA is TGTGCCAGCAGTCCGGAGGTCTCCTACAATGAGCAGTTCTTC. Amino acid sequence: CASSPEVSYNEQFF.